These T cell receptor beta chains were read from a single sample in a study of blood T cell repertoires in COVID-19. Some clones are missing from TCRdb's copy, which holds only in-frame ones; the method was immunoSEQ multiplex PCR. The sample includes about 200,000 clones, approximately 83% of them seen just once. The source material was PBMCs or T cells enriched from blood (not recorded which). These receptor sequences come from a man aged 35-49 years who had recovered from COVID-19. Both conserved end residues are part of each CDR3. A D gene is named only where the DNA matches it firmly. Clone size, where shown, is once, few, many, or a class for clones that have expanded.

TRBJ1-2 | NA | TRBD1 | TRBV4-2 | TGTGCCAGCAGCCCGGAGACAGGGGGCCCCTATGGCTACACCTTC | CASSPETGGPYGYTF
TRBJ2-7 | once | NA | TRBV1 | TGCACCAGCAGCAGCTCCCCTCTAGCGGAGTCCTACGAGCAGTACTTC | CTSSSSPLAESYEQYF
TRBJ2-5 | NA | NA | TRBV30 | TGTGCCTGGAGTCATGGGCTGCAACAAGAGACCCAGTACTTC | CAWSHGLQQETQYF
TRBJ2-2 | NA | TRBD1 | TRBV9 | TGTGCCAGCAGCCCTCCTGCGAGGACAGGCGGTACCGGGGAGCTGTTTTTT | CASSPPARTGGTGELFF
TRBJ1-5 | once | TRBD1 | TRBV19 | TGTGCCACCACCAAGGGCCAGGGGGGTATCAGGAGCAATCAGCCCCAGCATTTT | CATTKGQGGIRSNQPQHF
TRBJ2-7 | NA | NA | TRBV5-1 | TGCGCCAGCAGCTTGGCCGCCGGCTCCTACGAGCAGTACTTC | CASSLAAGSYEQYF
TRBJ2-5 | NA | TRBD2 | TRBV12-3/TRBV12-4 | TGTGCCAGCAGGATTGCTAGCGGCGGGACCCAGTACTTC | CASRIASGGTQYF
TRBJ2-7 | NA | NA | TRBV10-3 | TGTGCCATCACCCCTCACCGGGACTTTTCCTACGAGCAGTACTTC | CAITPHRDFSYEQYF
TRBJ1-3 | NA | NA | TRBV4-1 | TGCGCCAGCAGCCAAGTGAGGGTATCCACCATATATTTT | CASSQVRVSTIYF
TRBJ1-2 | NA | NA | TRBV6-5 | TGTGCCATCCCCTACCATCCTCCGGGGGATTGGGGCTACACCTTC | CAIPYHPPGDWGYTF
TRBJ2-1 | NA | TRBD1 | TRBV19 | TGTGCCAGTAGTATAGTCGGGACAGGGGTCGGTAATGAGCAGTTCTTC | CASSIVGTGVGNEQFF
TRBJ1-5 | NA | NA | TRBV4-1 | TGCGCCAGCAGTCCGGACAGAAATCAGCCCCAGCATTTT | CASSPDRNQPQHF
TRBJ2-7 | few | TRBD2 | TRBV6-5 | TGTGCCACTAAACCGGGGACTAACGAGCAGTACTTC | CATKPGTNEQYF
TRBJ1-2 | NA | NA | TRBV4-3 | TGCGCCAGCAGCCCGGAAGCTCACATACCAGGAGGCTATGGCTACACCTTC | CASSPEAHIPGGYGYTF
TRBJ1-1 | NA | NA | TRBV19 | TGTGCCAGTTCCCCACAGGGTAACCTTATCGGCACTGAAGCTTTCTTT | CASSPQGNLIGTEAFF
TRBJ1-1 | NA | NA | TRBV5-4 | TGTGCCAGCAGCCCCTGGCTACATGGGAGGGCTGAAGCTTTCTTT | CASSPWLHGRAEAFF
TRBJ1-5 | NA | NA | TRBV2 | TGTGCCAGCAAACCGACAGAGCGCAATCAGCCCCAGCATTTT | CASKPTERNQPQHF
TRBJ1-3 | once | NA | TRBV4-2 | TGTGCCAGCAGCCAAGAATGGCAGGGCTCTGGAAACACCATATATTTT | CASSQEWQGSGNTIYF
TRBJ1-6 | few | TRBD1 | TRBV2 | TGTGCCAGCACCCTTAGGACAGGGGGCGGCTCACCCCTCCACTTT | CASTLRTGGGSPLHF
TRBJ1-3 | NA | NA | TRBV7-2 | TGTGCCAGCAGCTTACGACAGAGCTTCTCTGGAAACACCATATATTTT | CASSLRQSFSGNTIYF
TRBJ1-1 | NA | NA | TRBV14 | TGTGCCAGCAGCCAAGCGCAGGGGACGACTGAAGCTTTCTTT | CASSQAQGTTEAFF
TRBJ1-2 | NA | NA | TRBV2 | TGTGCCAGCAGACAGGGTTCCTATGGCTACACCTTC | CASRQGSYGYTF
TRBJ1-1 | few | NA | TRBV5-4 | TGTGCCAGCAGCCTCCCCCTGGGCAGGGCCACTGAAGCTTTCTTT | CASSLPLGRATEAFF
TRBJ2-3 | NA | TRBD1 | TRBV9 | TGTGCCAGCAGCGTAGGACAGGGGAGTGGAGATACGCAGTATTTT | CASSVGQGSGDTQYF
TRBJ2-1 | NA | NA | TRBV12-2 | TGTGCAAGTCGCTTAGGTTCCGGGCTAGCGGGAAATGAGCAGTTCTTC | CASRLGSGLAGNEQFF
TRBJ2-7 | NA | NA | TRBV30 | TGTGCCTGGAGTCCCGGGTCCTACGAGCAGTACTTC | CAWSPGSYEQYF
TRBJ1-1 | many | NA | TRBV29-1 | TGCAGCGTTGATCCCTCCGGGACTGAAGCTTTCTTT | CSVDPSGTEAFF
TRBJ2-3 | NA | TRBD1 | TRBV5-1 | TGCGCCAGCAGCCCAACAGGGGCCAGCACAGATACGCAGTATTTT | CASSPTGASTDTQYF
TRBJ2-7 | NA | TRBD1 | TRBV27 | TGTGCCAGCAGTCTCCGGGACAGAGCCTACGAGCAGTACTTC | CASSLRDRAYEQYF
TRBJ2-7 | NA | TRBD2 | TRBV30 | TGTGCCTGGACTAATAGCGGGCTTTCCTACGAGCAGTACTTC | CAWTNSGLSYEQYF
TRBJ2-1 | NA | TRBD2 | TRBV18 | TGTGCCAGCTCACCACGACTAGCGGGGGGCTCCTACAATGAGCAGTTCTTC | CASSPRLAGGSYNEQFF
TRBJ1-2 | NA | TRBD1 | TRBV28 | TGTGCCAGCAGCCCGACAGGGGCGGTCTATGGCTACACCTTC | CASSPTGAVYGYTF
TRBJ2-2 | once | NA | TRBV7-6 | TGTGCCAGCAGCTTAACAAGCGCGATCACCGGGGAGCTGTTTTTT | CASSLTSAITGELFF
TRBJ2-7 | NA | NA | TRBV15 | TGTGCCACCAGCGTCGAACAGGGTCGATACGAGCAGTACTTC | CATSVEQGRYEQYF
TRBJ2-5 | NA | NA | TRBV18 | TGTGCCAGCTCACCTACTAGTGGGCAAGAGACCCAGTACTTC | CASSPTSGQETQYF
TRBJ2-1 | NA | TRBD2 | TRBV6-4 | TGTGCCAGCAGTGACCGAGCGGGGGGGCTTTACAATGAGCAGTTCTTC | CASSDRAGGLYNEQFF
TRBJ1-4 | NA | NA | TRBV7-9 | TGTGCCAGCACCCTAGCAGGGGCGGATGAAAAACTGTTTTTT | CASTLAGADEKLFF
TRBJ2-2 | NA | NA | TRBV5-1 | TGCGCCAGCAGCTTACTCACAGGGAACACCGGGGAGCTGTTTTTT | CASSLLTGNTGELFF
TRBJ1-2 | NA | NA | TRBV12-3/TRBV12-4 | TGTGCCAGCAGTCCTCGGGGATTTTATGGCTACACCTTC | CASSPRGFYGYTF
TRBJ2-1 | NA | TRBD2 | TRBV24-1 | TGTGCCACCAGTGAAGCCCCCGGGACTAGCACTAGAAATGAGCAGTTCTTC | CATSEAPGTSTRNEQFF
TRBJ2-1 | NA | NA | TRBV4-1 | TGCGCCAGCAGCCAATTCCCTCTCTCCTACAATGAGCAGTTCTTC | CASSQFPLSYNEQFF
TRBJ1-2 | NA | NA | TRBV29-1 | TGCAGCGTTGACCCACAGGGAGTTGGCTACACCTTC | CSVDPQGVGYTF
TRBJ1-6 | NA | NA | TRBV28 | TGTGCCAGCAGTTTACCGGACAGCTATTCACCCCTCCACTTT | CASSLPDSYSPLHF
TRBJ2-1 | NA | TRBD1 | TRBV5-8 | TGTGCCAGCAGCTTGGAAGGGACAGGCGCGGAAATAAGGTTCTTC | CASSLEGTGAEIRFF
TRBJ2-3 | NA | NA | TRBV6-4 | TGTGCCAGCAGTGGGGGGGAGAGGGATACGCAGTATTTT | CASSGGERDTQYF
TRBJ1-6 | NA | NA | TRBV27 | TGTGCCAGCAGTGAGTACAGATCACCCCTCCACTTT | CASSEYRSPLHF
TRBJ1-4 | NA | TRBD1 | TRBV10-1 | TGCGCCAGCAGTGCCGGGACAGGGTTTTCGGAAAAACTGTTTTTT | CASSAGTGFSEKLFF
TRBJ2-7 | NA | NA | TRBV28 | TGTGCCAGCAGTTTGAGATCGCGGAGTCCGGGTTACTTC | CASSLRSRSPGYF